This T cell receptor beta chain was observed in a study of blood T cell repertoires in COVID-19. At the level of the study: T cells, B-cell-depleted T cells, or PBMCs provided the cDNA or gDNA that served as material.

The data were produced by immunoSEQ multiplex PCR, yet TCRdb's version contains in-frame clones alone and is incomplete. Seen here are 45,000 to 50,000 clones, roughly four fifths observed once, and the top ten hold 7% to 8.5%. This TCR was recovered from a man between 60 and 70 years old with active COVID-19. Source material: peripheral blood.

The CDR3 loop is CASSFTGLAGGEQYF. The CDR3 DNA is TGTGCCAGCAGCTTTACGGGACTAGCGGGAGGCGAGCAGTACTTC. The rearrangement joins TRBV28 to TRBJ2-7; TRBD2 aligns across 15 bases. With V trimmed by 6 bases and J by 6 bases, 6 bases remained unmatched. Germline values: CDR1 MDHEN, CDR2 SYDVKM. This CDR3 has 15 amino acids.